Following are 26 T cell receptor beta chains from one sample sequenced in a study of cytomegalovirus exposure and HLA in healthy donors. PCR was performed using 60 Vbeta and 13 Jbeta primers. Clones were sequenced by immunoSEQ multiplex PCR, and TCRdb holds only the in-frame ones, with some missing. This sample has fewer than 150,000 clones, with 70% to 75% found just once. What was sequenced was PBMCs. The receptors stem from a man in his thirties or forties in good health and CMV-seronegative.

Note on this clone: No conserved phenylalanine or tryptophan is present at the end of the CDR3, so a read error is the likely explanation. No DNA is shown, since the ends of the CDR3 on it are uncertain; the CDR3 is the one TCRdb lists. The chain links TRBV7-2 to TRBJ1-2; TRBD1, the table's D call, lacks a check against the DNA. The CDR3 length is 16 residues, termini included. In germline, CDR1 is SGHTA, CDR2 FQGNSA. The CDR3 region is CASSLARQGANYGYTV.

The CDR3 is CASSSGTPAEKLFF. CDR3 in DNA: TGTGCCAGCAGCTCCGGGACACCAGCTGAAAAACTGTTTTTT. This chain connects TRBV5-6 to TRBJ1-4; D might be TRBD1 (6 bases). Trimming shortened V by 3 bases and J by 7 bases, and 13 bases separated the two germline ends. The CDR3 contains 14 residues. Germline V CDR1 and CDR2: SGHDT, YYEEEE.

This clone came up a few times. The V gene is TRBV6-1, the J gene TRBJ2-1; D possibly corresponds to TRBD2 (6 bases). Trimming pared 4 bases from V and 2 bases from J, leaving 15 bases between. Germline V gene data show CDR1 as MNHNS and CDR2 as SASEGT. The CDR3 extends over 16 amino acids. CDR3 bases: TGTGCCAGCAGTGCTGAAGCGGGCGAACCCTACAATGAGCAGTTCTTC. Its protein product is CASSAEAGEPYNEQFF.

This clone appeared a single time. One junction end does not reproduce the germline sequence, and a read error may be involved. The chain links TRBV29-1 to TRBJ1-2; D is perhaps TRBD1 (5 bases). Germline CDR1 is SQVTM and CDR2 is ANQGSEA. This CDR3 is built from 12 residues. For the CDR3, the DNA is TGCAGCGTCCAGGGCTCCAACTATGGCAACACCTTC. Translation: CSVQGSNYGNTF.

The table lists this clone with a count of one. The chain joins TRBV4-3 to TRBJ1-6, with 9 bases fitting TRBD1. Germline-derived CDR1 and CDR2 are LGHNA and YSLEER. The CDR3 has 14 amino acids. V shed 4 bases, J shed 7 bases, and the junction held 2 bases outside the gene matches. This CDR3 reads CASSPGTGNSPLHF. The CDR3 DNA is TGCGCCAGCAGCCCCGGGACAGGGAATTCACCCCTCCACTTT.

This clone was recorded only once. This chain joins TRBV29-1 and TRBJ2-7; D is possibly TRBD1 (6 bases). This CDR3 comprises 12 residues. Between the trimmed V and J ends, which lost 2 bases and 4 bases, there was a span of 9 bases. Germline lookup yields CDR1 SQVTM and CDR2 ANQGSEA. The CDR3 DNA reads TGCAGCGTTGAACAGGGGCGGTACGAGCAGTACTTC. This translates into CSVEQGRYEQYF.

The chain is built from TRBV4-1 and TRBJ2-1, with D tentatively TRBD2 (7 bases). The CDR3 consists of 15 residues. Germline V gene data show CDR1 as MGHRA and CDR2 as YSYEKL. V was cut by 7 bases and J by 7 bases, with 20 bases left in between. CDR3 sequence: CASKGGPQMGNEQFF. Here the CDR3 DNA reads TGCGCCAGCAAGGGGGGGCCCCAAATGGGGAATGAGCAGTTCTTC.

The chain carries TRBV6-6 and TRBJ2-1; weak D call: TRBD2 (5 bases). V dropped 5 bases and J dropped 8 bases, with 22 bases sitting between them. Looked up from germline, CDR1 is MNHNY and CDR2 is SVGAGI (reference sequence). The CDR3 contains 16 residues. CDR3 sequence (DNA): TGTGCCAGCAGTCGCCTCATAGCGCCCGAGAATTATGAGCAGTTCTTC. Translation: CASSRLIAPENYEQFF.

The chain recombines TRBV5-1 with TRBJ2-2, with 9 bases aligning to TRBD1. CDR3 length equals 14 residues. J gave up 4 bases and V 9 bases, and 7 bases lay outside the gene matches. Germline CDR1 and CDR2: SGHRS and YFSETQ. The CDR3 sequence is CATKGQGFTGELFF. In nucleotides, the CDR3 is TGCGCCACCAAGGGACAGGGTTTCACCGGGGAGCTGTTTTTT.

This clone has more than one count but fewer than ten. This chain joins TRBV7-2 and TRBJ2-7; weak D call: TRBD1 (6 bases). The CDR3 is 13 residues long. The V end lost 5 bases, the J end lost 6 bases, and 14 bases lay between the germline ends. Germline V gene data show CDR1 as SGHTA and CDR2 as FQGNSA. The CDR3 is CASSPILGGEQYF. Here the CDR3 DNA reads TGTGCCAGCAGCCCGATTCTAGGGGGCGAGCAGTACTTC.

The chain links TRBV5-1 to TRBJ2-7; 9 bases line up with TRBD2. Germline V gives CDR1 SGHRS, CDR2 YFSETQ. There are 16 residues in the CDR3. J gave up 1 base and V 4 bases, and 9 bases lay outside the gene matches. CDR3 in DNA: TGCGCCAGCAGCCTTATTATAGCGGGGGCTTCCTACGAGCAGTACTTC. This sequence encodes CASSLIIAGASYEQYF. The variable domain in full, with the rest retrieved from reference TRBV5-1 and TRBJ2-7, is KAGVTQTPRYLIKTRGQQVTLSCSPISGHRSVSWYQQTPGQGLQFLFEYFSETQRNKGNFPGRFSGRQFSNSRSEMNVSTLELGDSALYLCASSLIIAGASYEQYFGPGTRLTVT.

Only a few counts were recorded for this clone. This chain links TRBV21-1 with TRBJ2-7; TRBD1, the table's D call, lacks a check against the DNA. TRBV21-1 is reported as a pseudogene. The CDR3 has 15 residues. The CDR3 DNA sequence: TGTGCCAGCAGCGAACGTCCCCAGGGGGTCTACGAGCAGTACTTC. It yields the protein CASSERPQGVYEQYF.

J is TRBJ1-5 and V is TRBV28; 9 bases align to TRBD1. The germline gives CDR1 MDHEN, CDR2 SYDVKM. The CDR3 extends over 14 amino acids. Trimming took 6 bases from V and 4 from J; bases not matched to a gene: 4. The CDR3 is CASSLDRGNQPQHF. CDR3 bases: TGTGCCAGCAGCTTAGACAGGGGGAATCAGCCCCAGCATTTT.

The chain recombines TRBV20-1 with TRBJ1-2; TRBD1 might be the D (6 bases). CDR1 is DFQATT and CDR2 is SNEGSKA in the germline V gene (reference sequence). V dropped 4 bases and J dropped 5 bases, with 8 bases sitting between them. CDR3 length equals 11 residues. The CDR3 spells CSAIQGYGYTF. In DNA, the CDR3 is TGCAGTGCTATACAGGGTTATGGCTACACCTTC.

This rearrangement joins TRBV19 to TRBJ1-2; the match to TRBD1 covers 7 bases. J lost 4 bases, V lost 7 bases, and 21 bases had no gene match. Germline-derived CDR1 and CDR2 are LNHDA and SQIVND (reference sequence). This CDR3 is 18 amino acids long. CDR3 DNA: TGTGCCAGTATTAAGCACGGACAGGAGACACCTTACCCCTATGGCTACACCTTC. Translated: CASIKHGQETPYPYGYTF.

The V gene is TRBV10-3, the J gene TRBJ2-5; 8 bases line up with TRBD2. The CDR3 length is 13 residues. V dropped 6 bases and J dropped 4; count of bases not matched to a gene: 4. CDR1 is ENHRY and CDR2 is SYGVKD in the germline V gene. CDR3 nucleotides: TGTGCCATCAGAGCGGGAGAGGGAGAGACCCAGTACTTC. Amino acids: CAIRAGEGETQYF.

CDR3 sequence: CASSTGLAGANEQFF. The CDR3 DNA reads as TGTGCCAGCAGTACCGGACTAGCGGGGGCCAATGAGCAGTTCTTC. This chain uses TRBV2 with TRBJ2-1; 13 bases fit TRBD2. The CDR3 consists of 15 residues. Germline assignment: CDR1 SNHLY and CDR2 FYNNEI. Losses at the gene ends were 5 bases for V and 6 bases for J; bases not matched to a gene: 4.

This chain joins TRBV9 and TRBJ2-3; D not resolved. Germline CDR1 SGDLS, CDR2 YYNGEE. V was cut by 1 base and J by 0 bases, with 6 bases left in between. The CDR3 contains 14 residues. The CDR3 DNA reads as TGTGCCAGCAGCGTAACTCCTAGCACAGATACGCAGTATTTT. Residues: CASSVTPSTDTQYF.

As concerns this clone: The conserved final phenylalanine or tryptophan is absent from the CDR3, which likely points to a read error. Because the CDR3's place on the DNA is in doubt, the DNA is left out and the CDR3 is given as listed by TCRdb. This chain joins TRBV6-1 and TRBJ2-4; the table gives TRBD1 as D, unverified against the DNA. Germline CDR1 and CDR2: MNHNS and SASEGT. The CDR3 has 12 residues if both end residues are counted. CDR3 in amino acids: CASSGRDRVCYV.

This chain links TRBV9 with TRBJ1-5; 9 bases line up with TRBD1. Germline CDR1 SGDLS, CDR2 YYNGEE. The ends lost 4 bases at V and 2 bases at J; junction bases unmatched: 7. This CDR3 comprises 16 residues. The CDR3 reads CASSTPGQGGNQPQHF. CDR3 bases: TGTGCCAGCAGCACACCGGGACAGGGTGGCAATCAGCCCCAGCATTTT.

This clone showed up just a few times. The gene calls are TRBV6-5 and TRBJ1-2; 9 bases agree with TRBD1. The CDR3 length is 15 residues. Germline V gene lookup returns CDR1 MNHEY and CDR2 SVGAGI. J was trimmed by 2 bases and V by 2 bases; bases with no gene match: 3. The CDR3, as DNA: TGTGCCAGCAGTTACCCCGGACAGGGGAACTATGGCTACACCTTC. It codes for CASSYPGQGNYGYTF.

In its sample, this clone was seen a few times. The chain employs TRBV4-3 and TRBJ2-3, with 10 bases identical to TRBD2. Germline V gene data show CDR1 as LGHNA and CDR2 as YSLEER. The CDR3 runs 17 residues. Trimming cost V 1 base and J 3 bases; bases outside gene matches: 7. Here the CDR3 DNA reads TGCGCCAGCAGCCAAGTAGTCACTAGCGGGGTAACAGATACGCAGTATTTT. Amino acids: CASSQVVTSGVTDTQYF.

This clone was detected only once. The J gene is TRBJ1-5, the V gene TRBV19; D may be TRBD1 (5 bases). Germline-derived CDR1 and CDR2 are LNHDA and SQIVND (reference sequence). V gave up 8 bases and J gave up 3 bases, with 20 bases separating them. This CDR3 is 16 amino acids long. The CDR3 loop reads CASSWGNLGYNQPQHF. The CDR3 DNA reads TGTGCCAGTTCCTGGGGCAACCTGGGTTACAATCAGCCCCAGCATTTT.

V and J are TRBV5-6 and TRBJ2-7; 9 nucleotides match TRBD1. This CDR3 has 14 residues. The V gene's germline CDR1 is SGHDT and CDR2 YYEEEE. V dropped 5 bases and J dropped 0; count of bases not matched to a gene: 3. In DNA form, the CDR3 reads TGTGCCAGCAGTCGGGACAGGGACTCCTACGAGCAGTACTTC. It codes for CASSRDRDSYEQYF.

The V and J genes are TRBV28 and TRBJ2-5; TRBD2 aligns across 7 bases. Trimming took 5 bases from V and 4 from J; bases not matched to a gene: 1. Germline loops: CDR1 MDHEN, CDR2 SYDVKM. CDR3 length: 12 residues. The CDR3 DNA reads as TGTGCCAGCAGTGGGGGGGTAGAGACCCAGTACTTC. Its protein is CASSGGVETQYF.

This clone has just a few counts. This chain links TRBV28 with TRBJ2-7; the match to TRBD1 covers 7 bases. CDR1 and CDR2 from the germline V gene are MDHEN and SYDVKM. The V and J ends lost 7 bases and 3 bases, in that order; junction bases with no gene match: 9. The CDR3 has 14 amino acids. The CDR3 region is CASTNPGQNYEQYF. CDR3 in DNA: TGTGCCAGCACTAATCCGGGACAGAACTACGAGCAGTACTTC.